These 8 T cell receptor beta chains came from one sample sequenced in a study of shared clonotypes between healthy human individuals. Sequencing was performed with immunoSEQ multiplex PCR; in TCRdb, only in-frame clones are kept and a portion is missing. The table lists 1 million to 1.2 million clones, around 77% of them singletons. Sequencing was done on a sample of memory CD4+ T cells from PBMCs. Subset defined: CD45RA-negative fraction. The source of these receptors is a man aged 18 to 29 in good health. Some clones in this sample may be carry-over from other donors' samples.

In its sample, this clone was seen a few times. V is TRBV19 and J is TRBJ2-3; D not certain. CDR1 is LNHDA and CDR2 is SQIVND in the germline V gene (reference sequence). Trimming removed 6 bases from V and 1 base from J, with 17 bases in between. The CDR3 covers 16 residues. This chain's CDR3 is CASSRSPQRRTDTQYF. The CDR3 DNA sequence: TGTGCCAGTAGCCGAAGTCCACAGAGGCGCACAGATACGCAGTATTTT.

The V call is TRBV6-4, the J call TRBJ2-2; 8 positions agree with TRBD2. Germline CDR1 MRHNA, CDR2 SNTAGT. The CDR3 sequence is 15 residues long. Losses at the gene ends were 6 bases for V and 4 bases for J; bases not matched to a gene: 7. The CDR3 DNA is TGTGCCAGCAGCCAACGGGGGGGCGGCACCGGGGAGCTGTTTTTT. As protein: CASSQRGGGTGELFF.

V is TRBV10-3 and J is TRBJ2-7, with D maybe TRBD1 (6 bases). The ends were cut back, 8 bases at V and 3 bases at J, with 14 bases in the middle. This CDR3 is 13 amino acids long. CDR1 and CDR2 from the germline V gene are ENHRY and SYGVKD. The CDR3 DNA is TGTGCCATCCGGACAGAGCTATTCTACGAGCAGTACTTC. Its translation: CAIRTELFYEQYF.

The V and J genes are TRBV18 and TRBJ2-1, with 7 bases aligning to TRBD2. V was clipped by 3 bases and J by 6 bases; unmatched bases: 8. This CDR3 spans 15 amino acids. Germline V gene data show CDR1 as KGHSH and CDR2 as LQKENI. CDR3 sequence: CASSPLGGPRNEQFF. For the CDR3, the DNA is TGTGCCAGCTCACCCTTGGGAGGGCCGCGCAATGAGCAGTTCTTC.

Comment on this clone: One end of the junction fails to match germline, which may point to a read error. The chain uses TRBV29-1 and TRBJ2-7; 8 nucleotides align to TRBD1. The CDR3 runs 14 residues. The germline gives CDR1 SQVTM, CDR2 ANQGSEA. The CDR3 DNA follows: TGCAGCGTGTCCAGGGGGCCCAACTCCTACGAGCGGTACTTC. It codes for CSVSRGPNSYERYF.

The chain has TRBV28 and TRBJ2-7, with 10 bases lining up with TRBD2. Germline V CDR1 and CDR2: MDHEN, SYDVKM. Trimming at V came to 5 bases and at J to 1 base, leaving 11 bases not matched to a gene. This CDR3 contains 17 residues. CDR3 protein: CASSAPAGTSASYEQYF. The CDR3 region has the DNA TGTGCCAGCAGTGCCCCGGCCGGGACTAGCGCTTCCTACGAGCAGTACTTC.

The chain uses TRBV6-1 and TRBJ1-5; TRBD1 is a possible D gene (5 bases). Trimming took off 3 bases at V and 6 bases at J, with 18 bases between the two ends. The CDR3 length is 16 residues. CDR1 MNHNS and CDR2 SASEGT come from the germline V gene. The CDR3 sequence: CASSDIWGSGGQPQHF. The CDR3 DNA reads TGTGCCAGCAGTGACATATGGGGGTCGGGCGGTCAGCCCCAGCATTTT.

V usage is TRBV6-4 and J usage is TRBJ2-4, with TRBD1 matching 7 bases. Per the germline V gene, CDR1 is MRHNA and CDR2 is SNTAGT. J lost 6 bases, V lost 3 bases, and 5 bases had no gene match. The CDR3 contains 14 residues. CDR3 in amino acids: CASSEDRVANIQYF. The CDR3 DNA sequence: TGTGCCAGCAGTGAAGACAGGGTAGCAAACATTCAGTACTTC.